A single sample gave rise to the 15 T cell receptor beta chains below, sequenced in a study of control samples from healthy donors and cancer patients. Sequencing was performed with immunoSEQ multiplex PCR; in TCRdb, only in-frame clones are kept and a portion is missing. This sample has 150,000 to 200,000 clones; roughly 88% occur once, and the top ten carry over 1.5%. The material sequenced was blood. These receptors came from a young man in good health.

The gene calls are TRBV21-1 and TRBJ2-5; TRBD2 is taken as the D call from the table, unchecked against the DNA. TRBV21-1 corresponds to a pseudogene. The CDR3 is made up of 14 amino acids. This CDR3 is CASSPGGLQETQYF. The DNA for the CDR3 is TGTGCCAGCAGCCCCGGGGGGCTACAAGAGACCCAGTACTTC.

V gene TRBV7-2 combines with J gene TRBJ2-2; 7 bases line up with TRBD1. The CDR3 length is 18 residues. CDR1 SGHTA and CDR2 FQGNSA come from the germline V gene. V was pared by 5 bases and J by 0 bases, with 12 bases of the junction left unmatched. The CDR3 loop reads CASSHRNPTGTNTGELFF. CDR3 DNA: TGTGCCAGCAGCCACCGAAACCCGACAGGGACGAACACCGGGGAGCTGTTTTTT.

This clone has a single count. The chain joins TRBV7-2 to TRBJ2-7; either TRBD1 or TRBD2 may fit D (5 bases each). From germline, CDR1 is SGHTA and CDR2 FQGNSA. This CDR3 has 15 amino acids. Trimming removed 6 bases from V and 0 bases from J, with 15 bases in between. CDR3 residues: CASSISEGSSYEQYF. The CDR3 DNA sequence: TGTGCCAGCAGTATTAGCGAGGGGAGCTCCTACGAGCAGTACTTC.

The chain recombines TRBV2 with TRBJ2-7; D is unclear. V lost 2 bases and J 6 bases, leaving 5 bases between the germline ends. The CDR3 loop spans 11 amino acids. Germline CDR1 SNHLY, CDR2 FYNNEI. CDR3 coding DNA: TGTGCCAGCAGTGAATCAGCCGAGCAGTACTTC. Translating it yields CASSESAEQYF.

The table lists this clone with a count of one. CDR3 residues: CASSQEQGHKAFF. The CDR3 bases are TGTGCCAGCAGCCAAGAACAAGGGCATAAAGCTTTCTTT. This rearrangement joins TRBV3-1 (or the pseudogene TRBV3-2) to TRBJ1-1, with unresolved D. Germline lookup yields CDR1 LGHDT and CDR2 YNNKEL (reference sequence). The CDR3 covers 13 residues. V lost 0 bases to trimming and J lost 9 bases, with 11 bases between them.

To note about this clone: The junction and the germline gene differ at one end; a read error may be behind it. J is TRBJ2-2 and V is TRBV7-7; D uncertain. This CDR3 has 12 residues. Germline V gives CDR1 SSHAT, CDR2 FNYEAQ (reference sequence). CDR3 amino acids: CASSFATGELFF. For the CDR3, the DNA is TGTGCTAGCAGCTTCGCTACCGGGGAGCTGTTTTTT.

This clone was recorded only once. The chain joins TRBV7-9 to TRBJ2-2; D ambiguous. CDR1 is SEHNR and CDR2 is FQNEAQ in the germline V gene (reference sequence). The length of the CDR3 is 15 residues. V lost 1 base to trimming and J lost 4 bases, with 10 bases between them. The CDR3 DNA follows: TGTGCCAGCAGCTTAGTCGTGGGGTCCACCGGGGAGCTGTTTTTT. It translates to CASSLVVGSTGELFF.

This chain connects TRBV5-1 to TRBJ1-2; D ambiguous. Germline assignment: CDR1 SGHRS and CDR2 YFSETQ. This CDR3 comprises 14 residues. V lost 0 bases, J lost 7 bases, and 13 bases lay in between. CDR3 bases: TGCGCCAGCAGCTTGGGGTCTACAGACTTTGGCTACACCTTC. Its protein is CASSLGSTDFGYTF.

The rearrangement joins TRBV6-2 or TRBV6-3 to TRBJ1-2; the match to TRBD1 covers 7 bases. The CDR3 sequence is 15 residues long. Germline values: CDR1 MNHEY, CDR2 SVGEGT. The J segment lost 7 bases and the V segment lost 5 bases, leaving 13 bases of the junction unmatched. In nucleotides, the CDR3 is TGTGCCAGCAGTCTCCGTAAAGGGGGCGTAGTTGGCTACACCTTC. Its translation is CASSLRKGGVVGYTF.

V usage is TRBV28 and J usage is TRBJ2-7, with 10 nucleotides matching TRBD1. Germline CDR1 is MDHEN and CDR2 is SYDVKM. Germline trimming cut 6 bases from V and 1 base from J; bases unmatched to any gene: 6. This CDR3 has 15 residues. The CDR3 is CASRTGTGESYEQYF. The CDR3 DNA sequence: TGTGCCAGCAGAACCGGGACAGGGGAATCCTACGAGCAGTACTTC.

This clone was seen a single time. This chain joins TRBV28 and TRBJ1-6; 7 bases agree with TRBD1. V lost 5 bases, J lost 8 bases, and 9 bases stayed unmatched. The CDR3 sequence is 15 residues long. The germline V gene has CDR1 MDHEN and CDR2 SYDVKM. CDR3 sequence (DNA): TGTGCCAGCAGTACCGCCGGGACAGATGATTCACCCCTCCACTTT. This sequence encodes CASSTAGTDDSPLHF.

This rearrangement joins TRBV18 to TRBJ2-1; TRBD2 matches 9 bases. Germline CDR1 KGHSH, CDR2 LQKENI. The V segment lost 4 bases and the J segment 1 base; nucleotides outside the gene matches: 2. The CDR3 has 15 residues. CDR3 region: CASSRGGASYNEQFF. The DNA of the CDR3 is TGTGCCAGCTCACGCGGGGGGGCTTCCTACAATGAGCAGTTCTTC.

The chain is built from TRBV5-4 and TRBJ1-4; D ambiguous. The CDR3 runs to 15 residues. Trimming took 0 bases from V and 8 from J, leaving 14 bases between them. The germline V gene encodes CDR1 SGHNT and CDR2 YYREEE (reference sequence). For the CDR3, the DNA is TGTGCCAGCAGCTTGGGAGTCCATCCCTCCGAAAAACTGTTTTTT. Its translation: CASSLGVHPSEKLFF.

The chain recombines TRBV23-1 with TRBJ1-6, with a weak D call TRBD1 (5 bases). TRBV23-1 is an ORF, and what it does is uncertain. This CDR3 has 11 residues. V lost 8 bases and J 13 bases, leaving 12 bases between the germline ends. In DNA form, the CDR3 reads TGCGCCAGCGGGACGACGGGGCCCCTCCACTTT. It yields the protein CASGTTGPLHF.

The chain is built from TRBV19 and TRBJ2-7; the match to TRBD2 covers 7 bases. Germline CDR1 and CDR2: LNHDA and SQIVND (reference sequence). V gave up 7 bases and J gave up 0 bases; unmatched junction bases: 6. CDR3 length: 14 residues. The CDR3: CASKSLAASYEQYF. In DNA, the CDR3 is TGTGCCAGTAAGTCCCTAGCGGCCTCCTACGAGCAGTACTTC. Variable domain in full (rest from reference TRBV19 and TRBJ2-7): DGGITQSPKYLFRKEGQNVTLSCEQNLNHDAMYWYRQDPGQGLRLIYYSQIVNDFQKGDIAEGYSVSREKKESFPLTVTSAQKNPTAFYLCASKSLAASYEQYFGPGTRLTVT.